This entry is about one T cell receptor (beta chain). No antigen is known for it. Other DNA sequences within the sample encode an identical CDR3. These data come from a study of cytomegalovirus exposure and HLA in healthy donors. The data were produced by immunoSEQ multiplex PCR, yet TCRdb's version contains in-frame clones alone and is incomplete. The sample contains approximately 150,000 clones, roughly 87% of which appear only once. Overall study results and limits: Rarity characterized most TCR sequences, yet some public TCRs appeared in many donors. Associated with cytomegalovirus, according to the listing, were about 160 TCR beta chains.

The sequence came from a man younger than 35 in good health and CMV-seropositive. The sequencing input was PBMCs.

The CDR3 here is CASSFTGAEAFF. The CDR3 coding sequence is TGCGCCAGCAGCTTTACAGGGGCTGAAGCTTTCTTT. J is TRBJ1-1 and V is TRBV5-1; TRBD1 matches 7 bases. Germline CDR1 SGHRS, CDR2 YFSETQ. V lost 2 bases to trimming and J lost 6 bases; unmatched junction nucleotides: 1. This CDR3 spans 12 amino acids.